The text below deals with one T cell receptor beta chain. Antigen: not known. Study-level points and caveats: Tumor memory CD4+ T cell TCR gene usage was found to cluster with blood and lymph node memory CD4+ cells and with lymph node naive CD4+ cells.

TCRdb re-derived calls from the 5' RACE reads in MiXCR, one entry per CDR3 protein. The data contain tens of thousands of distinct CDR3 sequences, about 15% of them singletons. Germline V gene lookup returns CDR1 SGHRS and CDR2 YFSETQ. The V and J ends lost 0 bases and 0 bases respectively, with 8 bases between them. The CDR3 loop spans 15 amino acids. The source of this sequence is a female donor with breast cancer. Sequenced input: naive CD4+ T cells sorted from blood. As to subset: naive CD4+ T cells, CD4+CD45RA+CD25-. The V and J genes are TRBV5-1 and TRBJ2-3; D is undetermined. The CDR3 reads CASSLGRLSTDTQYF. CDR3 nucleotides: TGCGCCAGCAGCTTGGGACGGTTGAGCACAGATACGCAGTATTTT.